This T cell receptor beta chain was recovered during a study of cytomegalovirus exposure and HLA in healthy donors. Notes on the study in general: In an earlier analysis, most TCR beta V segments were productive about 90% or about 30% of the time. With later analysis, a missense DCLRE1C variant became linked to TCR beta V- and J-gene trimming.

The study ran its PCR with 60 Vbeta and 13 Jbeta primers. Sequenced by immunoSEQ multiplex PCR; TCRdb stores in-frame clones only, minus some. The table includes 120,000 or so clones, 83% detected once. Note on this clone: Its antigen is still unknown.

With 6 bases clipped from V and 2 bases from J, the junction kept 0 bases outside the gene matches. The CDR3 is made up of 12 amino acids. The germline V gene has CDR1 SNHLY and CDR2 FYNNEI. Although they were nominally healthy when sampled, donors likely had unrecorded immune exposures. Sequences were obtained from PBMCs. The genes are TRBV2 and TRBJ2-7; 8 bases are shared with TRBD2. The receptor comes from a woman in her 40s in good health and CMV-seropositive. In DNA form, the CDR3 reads TGTGCCAGCAGCGGGAGGGCCTACGAGCAGTACTTC. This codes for CASSGRAYEQYF.